The entry below describes one T cell receptor (beta chain). The antigen is not known. The data were obtained in a study of T-cell reconstitution after alpha-beta-depleted transplantation in children. Study outcomes and limitations: About two months after transplant, alpha-beta T cells reportedly came from several hundred expanded graft clones.

TCRbeta library preparation incorporated unique molecular identifiers. MiXCR, applied by TCRdb to the PCR reads, yields one record per CDR3 protein. The sample comprises 250,000 to 400,000 distinct CDR3 sequences, around 20% of which are singletons, and around 9.9% rests with the top ten. The clonotype comes from a male patient younger than 18 who had a stem cell transplant for acute lymphoblastic leukemia, so the T cells may come from the graft donor. Sample: PBMCs, mostly from graft donor cells, taken 180 days after TCRalphabeta/CD19-depleted stem cell transplant.

The CDR3 DNA reads as TGTGCCAGCAGCTTAGAAGCCAACGAGCAGTACTTC. Its protein is CASSLEANEQYF. This chain joins TRBV11-2 and TRBJ2-7; the D is unclear. The CDR3 has 12 residues. Germline V lookup: CDR1 SGHAT, CDR2 FQNNGV. V lost 0 bases, J lost 5 bases, and 5 bases lay in between.